This T cell receptor (beta chain) was identified during a study of Ad26.COV2.S vaccination and SARS-CoV-2 variants. Study-wide context: Participants got Ad26.COV2.S intramuscularly, once or twice 56 days apart.

The ends were cut back, 3 bases at V and 10 bases at J, with 19 bases in the middle. Germline V gives CDR1 ENHRY, CDR2 SYGVKD. The CDR3 runs 16 residues. A note on this clone: Its matching antigen is unknown.

The treatment here: 15 to 20 received Ad26.COV2.S at low or high dose, single or two shots; several received placebo; per-sample allocation not given. Sampling was performed 63 days after the first vaccine or placebo injection. SARS-CoV-2 spike from the Wuhan strain was encoded by the vaccine, an Ad26 vector. The method was immunoSEQ multiplex PCR; TCRdb's version includes in-frame clones alone and lacks a portion of them. The table records 300,000 to 400,000 clones, just under 85% of them present only once. Study observations and caveats: Vaccine and placebo recipients had similar non-spike TCR breadth.

The receptor was isolated from a person aged 18-65 years who received the Ad26.COV2.S COVID-19 vaccine or a placebo. The chain couples TRBV10-3 to TRBJ1-6; D is unclear. The source material was peripheral blood, sampled in a trial of Ad26.COV2.S vaccine versus placebo. CDR3 coding DNA: TGTGCCATCAGTGAATGGTCGGGGAGTAGTGGATCACCCCTCCACTTT. Residues: CAISEWSGSSGSPLHF.